A selection of T cell receptor beta chains follows, all from one sample in a study of T-cell memory formation after mild COVID-19. Using its own MiXCR run on the 5' RACE reads, TCRdb lists one record per CDR3 protein. The data show about 560,000 distinct CDR3 sequences, around 15% seen once. Specimen: PBMCs or a T cell subset sorted from them (not recorded which). These receptors were collected from an adult woman who had mild COVID-19 (a few samples of this study predate the infection). Cell type and time point are not known. CDR3s include the opening cysteine and the closing phenylalanine or tryptophan. A D gene is named only where the DNA matches it firmly. Clone size, where shown, is once, few, many, or a class for clones that have expanded.

CDR3aa	CDR3nt	d_gene	abundance	v_gene	j_gene
CASSSWTGYTYQPQHF	TGTGCCAGCAGCTCCTGGACAGGTTATACTTATCAGCCCCAGCATTTT	TRBD1	once	TRBV7-9	TRBJ1-5
CPDRQPNTEAFF	TGTCCCGACAGACAGCCGAACACTGAAGCTTTCTTT	NA	few	TRBV7-8	TRBJ1-1
CASSLVGGQNSPLHF	TGTGCCAGCAGCTTGGTGGGGGGACAGAATTCACCCCTCCACTTT	TRBD1	few	TRBV5-4	TRBJ1-6
CASSRPGTSGYNEQFF	TGTGCCAGCAGCCGGCCCGGGACTAGCGGGTACAATGAGCAGTTCTTC	TRBD2	many	TRBV14	TRBJ2-1
CASSSSGAFTDTQYF	TGCGCCAGCAGCTCCAGTGGGGCCTTCACAGATACGCAGTATTTT	NA	NA	TRBV5-1	TRBJ2-3
CASSGSTETQYF	TGCGCCAGCAGTGGGTCTACAGAGACCCAGTACTTC	NA	NA	TRBV5-1	TRBJ2-5
CASSFQGAQHEQYF	TGTGCCAGCAGTTTTCAGGGGGCTCAGCACGAGCAGTACTTC	TRBD1	NA	TRBV12-3/TRBV12-4	TRBJ2-7
CASSLGEGETEAFF	TGCGCCAGCAGCTTGGGAGAAGGGGAGACTGAAGCTTTCTTT	NA	NA	TRBV5-1	TRBJ1-1
CSAPGTGNTIYF	TGCAGTGCTCCCGGAACTGGAAACACCATATATTTT	NA	NA	TRBV20-1	TRBJ1-3
CASSSRSGPREAFF	TGTGCCAGCAGCTCCCGTTCCGGCCCCCGTGAAGCTTTCTTT	NA	NA	TRBV7-7	TRBJ1-1
CASSQETPEQFF	TGCGCCAGCAGCCAAGAAACACCTGAGCAGTTCTTC	NA	few	TRBV4-1	TRBJ2-1
CASSDWPAYQETQYF	TGTGCCAGCAGTGATTGGCCAGCCTACCAAGAGACCCAGTACTTC	NA	NA	TRBV6-1	TRBJ2-5
CASSDTDGGTDTQYF	TGTGCCAGCAGCGATACAGATGGGGGCACAGATACGCAGTATTTT	NA	few	TRBV7-9	TRBJ2-3
CASSGTASEQFF	TGTGCCAGCAGCGGCACTGCCAGCGAGCAGTTCTTC	NA	NA	TRBV9	TRBJ2-1
CASSYRTSGSIDTQYF	TGTGCCAGCAGCTACCGGACTAGCGGGAGTATAGATACGCAGTATTTT	TRBD2	NA	TRBV7-9	TRBJ2-3
CASSLLSRGDTQYF	TGTGCCAGCAGCTTATTGTCGAGGGGAGATACGCAGTATTTT	NA	NA	TRBV11-3	TRBJ2-3
CASSLMNSRRDTQYF	TGCGCCAGCAGCTTGATGAACAGCCGCAGGGATACGCAGTATTTT	NA	NA	TRBV5-1	TRBJ2-3
CASSLRGGGLAGNTIYF	TGTGCCAGCAGTTTACGAGGAGGGGGCCTCGCTGGAAACACCATATATTTT	TRBD1	few	TRBV27	TRBJ1-3
CASSPRQGPDSPLHF	TGTGCCAGCAGCCCCCGACAGGGGCCCGATTCACCCCTCCACTTT	TRBD1	many	TRBV9	TRBJ1-6
CASSLGSFYNEQFF	TGTGCCAGCAGCTTAGGTAGTTTCTACAATGAGCAGTTCTTC	NA	NA	TRBV11-3	TRBJ2-1
CASSLTLYLQNEQFF	TGTGCCAGCAGCTTGACCTTGTACCTACAGAATGAGCAGTTCTTC	NA	NA	TRBV5-5	TRBJ2-1
CSAKLAGGPVEQFF	TGCAGTGCGAAACTAGCGGGAGGGCCGGTTGAGCAGTTCTTC	TRBD2	NA	TRBV20-1	TRBJ2-1
CSARTALDLMGTDTQYF	TGCAGTGCTAGAACAGCCCTCGATCTGATGGGCACAGATACGCAGTATTTT	NA	few	TRBV20-1	TRBJ2-3
CATSDTGTGSTDTQYF	TGTGCCACCAGTGATACCGGGACAGGGAGCACAGATACGCAGTATTTT	TRBD1	NA	TRBV24-1	TRBJ2-3
CASSLASGGPNEQFF	TGCGCCAGCAGCTTGGCTAGCGGGGGCCCCAATGAGCAGTTCTTC	TRBD2	NA	TRBV5-1	TRBJ2-1
CATSVQGGADTGELFF	TGTGCCACCAGTGTCCAAGGAGGGGCGGACACCGGGGAGCTGTTTTTT	NA	NA	TRBV24-1	TRBJ2-2
CAWNRDRLNTEAFF	TGTGCCTGGAACCGGGACAGACTGAACACTGAAGCTTTCTTT	TRBD1	NA	TRBV30	TRBJ1-1
CASSLGTSRTDTQYF	TGTGCCAGCAGTCTCGGGACAAGCCGCACAGATACGCAGTATTTT	NA	few	TRBV6-2/TRBV6-3	TRBJ2-3
CASSQGTPPRLGTRTADTQYF	TGTGCCAGCAGCCAAGGTACCCCCCCTAGATTGGGGACTAGAACGGCAGATACGCAGTATTTT	TRBD2	NA	TRBV4-2	TRBJ2-3
CATSRAPARDQPQHF	TGTGCCACCAGCAGAGCTCCGGCGAGGGATCAGCCCCAGCATTTT	NA	NA	TRBV15	TRBJ1-5
CASSEDWVSYEQYF	TGTGCCAGCAGTGAGGACTGGGTCTCCTACGAGCAGTACTTC	NA	few	TRBV2	TRBJ2-7
CASSVSLILGEKLFF	TGTGCCAGCAGTGTATCACTGATACTGGGTGAAAAACTGTTTTTT	NA	NA	TRBV12-3/TRBV12-4	TRBJ1-4
CASSHSGLPTYEQYF	TGTGCCAGCAGTCACTCGGGACTTCCGACCTACGAGCAGTACTTC	NA	few	TRBV7-2	TRBJ2-7
CASSPVSGRNYEQYF	TGTGCCAGCAGCCCCGTTAGCGGGAGGAACTACGAGCAGTACTTC	TRBD2	NA	TRBV5-4	TRBJ2-7
CASSLGELGTEAFF	TGTGCCAGCAGCTTGGGGGAGTTAGGCACTGAAGCTTTCTTT	NA	NA	TRBV7-9	TRBJ1-1
CASRSLGAGSYNEQFF	TGTGCCAGCAGATCCCTCGGGGCGGGCTCCTACAATGAGCAGTTCTTC	NA	few	TRBV12-3/TRBV12-4	TRBJ2-1
CATSDPTSRTDTQYF	TGTGCCACCAGTGACCCGACTTCGCGCACAGATACGCAGTATTTT	NA	few	TRBV24-1	TRBJ2-3
CASSPAGQGLWDEQYF	TGTGCCAGCAGTCCCGCCGGGCAGGGGTTGTGGGACGAGCAGTACTTC	NA	NA	TRBV27	TRBJ2-7
CASSMGLGFQETQYF	TGTGCCAGCAGCATGGGACTAGGTTTTCAAGAGACCCAGTACTTC	TRBD2	many	TRBV3-1	TRBJ2-5
CASSAYGVEGLEPGANVLTF	TGTGCCAGCAGCGCCTATGGGGTAGAGGGGTTGGAACCTGGGGCCAACGTCCTGACTTTC	NA	few	TRBV7-2	TRBJ2-6
CASTTGTKTGELFF	TGTGCCAGCACCACGGGGACAAAAACCGGGGAGCTGTTTTTT	NA	few	TRBV12-3/TRBV12-4	TRBJ2-2
CASSLGGAPYNEQFF	TGCGCCAGCAGCTTGGGTGGGGCGCCCTACAATGAGCAGTTCTTC	NA	NA	TRBV5-1	TRBJ2-1
CSAPAPGASYEQYF	TGCAGTGCCCCCGCCCCGGGGGCTAGCTACGAGCAGTACTTC	NA	few	TRBV20-1	TRBJ2-7
CASSGGGGSTGELFF	TGTGCCAGCAGTGGGGGCGGGGGCTCCACCGGGGAGCTGTTTTTT	NA	NA	TRBV25-1	TRBJ2-2